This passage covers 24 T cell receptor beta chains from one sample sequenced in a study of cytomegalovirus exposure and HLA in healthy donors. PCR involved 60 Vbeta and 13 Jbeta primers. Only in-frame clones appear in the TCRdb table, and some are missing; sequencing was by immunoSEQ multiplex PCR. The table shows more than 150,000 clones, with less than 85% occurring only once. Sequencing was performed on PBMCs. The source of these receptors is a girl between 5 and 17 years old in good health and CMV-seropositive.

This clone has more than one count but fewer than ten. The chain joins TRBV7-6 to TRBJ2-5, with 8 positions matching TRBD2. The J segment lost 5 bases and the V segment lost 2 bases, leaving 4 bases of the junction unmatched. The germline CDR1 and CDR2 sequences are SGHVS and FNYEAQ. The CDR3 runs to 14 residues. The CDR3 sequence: CASSLSGGLETQYF. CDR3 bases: TGTGCCAGCAGCTTATCGGGGGGGCTTGAGACCCAGTACTTC.

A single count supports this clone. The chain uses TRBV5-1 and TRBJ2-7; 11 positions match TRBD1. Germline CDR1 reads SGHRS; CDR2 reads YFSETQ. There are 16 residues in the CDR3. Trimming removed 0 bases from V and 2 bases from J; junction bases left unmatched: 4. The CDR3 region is CASSLASGQGAYEQYF. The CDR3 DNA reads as TGCGCCAGCAGCTTGGCCTCGGGACAGGGGGCCTACGAGCAGTACTTC.

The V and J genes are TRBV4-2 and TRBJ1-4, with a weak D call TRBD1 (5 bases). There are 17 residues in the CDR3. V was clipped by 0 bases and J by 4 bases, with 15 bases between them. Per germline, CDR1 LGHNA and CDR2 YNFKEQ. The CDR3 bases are TGTGCCAGCAGCCAAGAGCATGTGGGACTCCTTAATGAAAAACTGTTTTTT. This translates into CASSQEHVGLLNEKLFF.

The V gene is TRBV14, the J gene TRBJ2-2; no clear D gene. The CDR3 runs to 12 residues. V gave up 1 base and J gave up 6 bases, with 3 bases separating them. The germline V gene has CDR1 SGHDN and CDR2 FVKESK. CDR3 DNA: TGTGCCAGCAGCCAAGTAGCCGGGGAGCTGTTTTTT. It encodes CASSQVAGELFF.

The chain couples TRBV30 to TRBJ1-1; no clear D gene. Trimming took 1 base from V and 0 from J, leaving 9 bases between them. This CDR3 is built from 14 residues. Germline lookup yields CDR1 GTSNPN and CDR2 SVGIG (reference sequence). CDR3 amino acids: CAWSGFSLNTEAFF. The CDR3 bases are TGTGCCTGGAGTGGGTTTAGTCTGAACACTGAAGCTTTCTTT.

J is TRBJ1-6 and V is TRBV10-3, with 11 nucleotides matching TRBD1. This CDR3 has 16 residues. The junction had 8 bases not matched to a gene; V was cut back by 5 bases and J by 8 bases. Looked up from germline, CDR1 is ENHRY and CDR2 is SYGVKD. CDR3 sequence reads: CAISLLGQGADSPLHF. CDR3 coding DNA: TGTGCCATCAGTCTTCTCGGACAGGGGGCGGATTCACCCCTCCACTTT.

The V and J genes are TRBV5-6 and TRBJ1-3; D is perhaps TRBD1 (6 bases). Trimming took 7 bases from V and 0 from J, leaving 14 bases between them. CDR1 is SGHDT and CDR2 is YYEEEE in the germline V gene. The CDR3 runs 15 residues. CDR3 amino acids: CASGRGSISGNTIYF. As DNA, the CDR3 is TGTGCCAGCGGAAGGGGGTCGATCTCTGGAAACACCATATATTTT.

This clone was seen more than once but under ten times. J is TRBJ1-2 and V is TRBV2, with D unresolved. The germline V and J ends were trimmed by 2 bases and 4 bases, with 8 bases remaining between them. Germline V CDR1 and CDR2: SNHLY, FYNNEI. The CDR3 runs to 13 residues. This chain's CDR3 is CASSEKQSYGYTF. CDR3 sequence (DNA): TGTGCCAGCAGTGAAAAACAAAGCTATGGCTACACCTTC.

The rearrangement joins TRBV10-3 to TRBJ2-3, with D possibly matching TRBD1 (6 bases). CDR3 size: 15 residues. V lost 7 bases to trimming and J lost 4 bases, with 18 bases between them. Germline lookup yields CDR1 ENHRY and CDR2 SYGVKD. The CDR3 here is CAITKTRTVPDTQYF. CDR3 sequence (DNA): TGTGCCATCACCAAAACGAGGACAGTCCCAGATACGCAGTATTTT.

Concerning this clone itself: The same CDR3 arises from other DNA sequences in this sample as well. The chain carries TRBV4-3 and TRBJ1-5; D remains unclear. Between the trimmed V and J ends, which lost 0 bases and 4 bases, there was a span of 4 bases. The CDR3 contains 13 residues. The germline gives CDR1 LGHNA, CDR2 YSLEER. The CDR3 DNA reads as TGCGCCAGCAGCCAAGACAGGAATCAGCCCCAGCATTTT. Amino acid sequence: CASSQDRNQPQHF.

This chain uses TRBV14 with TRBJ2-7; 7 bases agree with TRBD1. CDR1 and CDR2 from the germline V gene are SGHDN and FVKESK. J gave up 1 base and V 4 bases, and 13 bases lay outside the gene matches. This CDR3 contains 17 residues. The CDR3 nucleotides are TGTGCCAGCAGCCGACGTTACACCGGGACAGATTCCTACGAGCAGTACTTC. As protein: CASSRRYTGTDSYEQYF.

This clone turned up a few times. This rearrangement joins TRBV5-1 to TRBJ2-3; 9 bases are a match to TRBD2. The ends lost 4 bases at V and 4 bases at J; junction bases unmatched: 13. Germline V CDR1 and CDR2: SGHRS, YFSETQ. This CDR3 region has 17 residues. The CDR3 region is CASSPLGGGASADTQYF. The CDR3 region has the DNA TGCGCCAGCAGCCCCTTAGGCGGGGGGGCCTCCGCAGATACGCAGTATTTT.

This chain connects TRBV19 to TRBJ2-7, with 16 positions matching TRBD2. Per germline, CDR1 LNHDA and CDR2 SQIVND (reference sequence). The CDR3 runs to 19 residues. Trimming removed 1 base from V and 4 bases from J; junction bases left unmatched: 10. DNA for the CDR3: TGTGCCAGTAGTATAGCCTCCGGGACTAGCGGGGGGGCTAGGTACGAGCAGTACTTC. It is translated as CASSIASGTSGGARYEQYF.

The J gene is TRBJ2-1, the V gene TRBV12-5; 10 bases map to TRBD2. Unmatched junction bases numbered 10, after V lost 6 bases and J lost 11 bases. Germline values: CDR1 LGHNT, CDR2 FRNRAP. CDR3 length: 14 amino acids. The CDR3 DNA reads TGTGCTAGTGGGACGGAGGCTAGCGGGGGCCAGCAGTTCTTC. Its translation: CASGTEASGGQQFF.

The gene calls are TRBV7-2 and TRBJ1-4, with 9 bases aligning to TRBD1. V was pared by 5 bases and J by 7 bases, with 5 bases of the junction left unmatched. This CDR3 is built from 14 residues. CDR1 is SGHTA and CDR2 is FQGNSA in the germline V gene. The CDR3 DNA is TGTGCCAGCAGCCGACCGGGACAGGGTGAAAAACTGTTTTTT. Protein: CASSRPGQGEKLFF.

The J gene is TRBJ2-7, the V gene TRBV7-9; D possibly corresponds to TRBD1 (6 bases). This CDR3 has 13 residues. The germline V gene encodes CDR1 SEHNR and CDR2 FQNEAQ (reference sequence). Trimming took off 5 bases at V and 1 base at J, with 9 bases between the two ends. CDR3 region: CASSHRDSYEQYF. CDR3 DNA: TGTGCCAGCAGCCACAGGGATTCCTACGAGCAGTACTTC. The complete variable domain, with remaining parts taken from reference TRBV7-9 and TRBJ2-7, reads DTGVSQNPRHKITKRGQNVTFRCDPISEHNRLYWYRQTLGQGPEFLTYFQNEAQLEKSRLLSDRFSAERPKGSFSTLEIQRTEQGDSAMYLCASSHRDSYEQYFGPGTRLTVT.

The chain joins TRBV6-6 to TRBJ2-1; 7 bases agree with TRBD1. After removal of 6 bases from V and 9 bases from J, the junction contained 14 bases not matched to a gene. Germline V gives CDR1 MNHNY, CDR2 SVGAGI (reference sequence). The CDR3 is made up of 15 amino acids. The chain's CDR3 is CASRRQGPQGSEQFF. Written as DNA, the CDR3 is TGTGCCAGCAGACGACAGGGCCCACAGGGGTCTGAGCAGTTCTTC.

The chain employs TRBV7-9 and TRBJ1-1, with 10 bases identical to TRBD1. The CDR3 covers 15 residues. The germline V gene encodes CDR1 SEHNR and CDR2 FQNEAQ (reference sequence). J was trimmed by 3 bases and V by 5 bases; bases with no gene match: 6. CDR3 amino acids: CASSPRTGGYTEAFF. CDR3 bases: TGTGCCAGCAGCCCAAGGACAGGGGGGTACACTGAAGCTTTCTTT.

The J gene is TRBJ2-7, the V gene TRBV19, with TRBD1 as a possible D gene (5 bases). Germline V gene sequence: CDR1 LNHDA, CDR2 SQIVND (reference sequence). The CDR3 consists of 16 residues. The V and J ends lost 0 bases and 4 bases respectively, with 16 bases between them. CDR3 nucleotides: TGTGCCAGTAGTATAGATTCCCCCGGACAAGGTTACGAGCAGTACTTC. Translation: CASSIDSPGQGYEQYF.

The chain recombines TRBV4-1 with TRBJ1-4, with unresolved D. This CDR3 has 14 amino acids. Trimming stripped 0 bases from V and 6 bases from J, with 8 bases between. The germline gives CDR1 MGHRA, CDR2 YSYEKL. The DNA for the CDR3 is TGCGCCAGCAGCCAAGATAGACGGGATGAAAAACTGTTTTTT. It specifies CASSQDRRDEKLFF.

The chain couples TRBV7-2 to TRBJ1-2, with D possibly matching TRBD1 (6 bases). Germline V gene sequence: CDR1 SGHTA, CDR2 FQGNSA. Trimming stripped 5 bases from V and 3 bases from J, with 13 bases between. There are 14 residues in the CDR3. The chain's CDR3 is CASSGQGYDYGYTF. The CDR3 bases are TGTGCCAGCAGCGGGCAGGGGTATGACTATGGCTACACCTTC. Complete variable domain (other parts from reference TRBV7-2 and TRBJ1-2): GAGVSQSPSNKVTEKGKDVELRCDPISGHTALYWYRQSLGQGLEFLIYFQGNSAPDKSGLPSDRFSAERTGGSVSTLTIQRTQQEDSAVYLCASSGQGYDYGYTFGSGTRLTVV.

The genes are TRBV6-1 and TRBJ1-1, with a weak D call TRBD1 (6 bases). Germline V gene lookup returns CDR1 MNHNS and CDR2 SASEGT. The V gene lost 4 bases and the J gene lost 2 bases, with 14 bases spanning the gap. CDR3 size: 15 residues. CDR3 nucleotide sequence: TGTGCCAGCAGTGCGGGCTTACAGGGAAACACTGAAGCTTTCTTT. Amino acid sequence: CASSAGLQGNTEAFF.

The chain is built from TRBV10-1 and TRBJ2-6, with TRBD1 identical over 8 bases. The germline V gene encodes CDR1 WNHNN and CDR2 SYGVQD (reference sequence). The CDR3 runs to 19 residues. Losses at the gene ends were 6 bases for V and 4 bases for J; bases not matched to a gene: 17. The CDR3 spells CASRLKTGERIKGANVLTF. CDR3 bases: TGCGCCAGCAGACTCAAGACAGGGGAACGTATAAAGGGGGCCAACGTCCTGACTTTC.

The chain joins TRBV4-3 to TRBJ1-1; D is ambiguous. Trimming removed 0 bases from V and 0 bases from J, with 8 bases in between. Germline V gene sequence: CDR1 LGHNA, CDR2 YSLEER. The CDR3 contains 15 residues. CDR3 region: CASSQDSGMNTEAFF. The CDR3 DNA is TGCGCCAGCAGCCAAGATTCGGGGATGAACACTGAAGCTTTCTTT.